The 14 T cell receptor beta chains given below trace back to one sample, sequenced in a study of long-term antiretroviral therapy in people with HIV. Investigators performed immunoSEQ version v3.0 at survey level. Method: immunoSEQ multiplex PCR; TCRdb's copy keeps in-frame clones and lacks some. The sample includes around 20,000 clones, roughly 78% of them seen just once. The material sequenced was unsorted PBMCs, taken at the start of antiretroviral therapy, before treatment. These receptor sequences come from a woman between 35 and 50 years old with HIV.

The CDR3: CASSPGGDYNEQFF. CDR3 DNA: TGTGCCAGTAGTCCCGGGGGCGACTACAATGAGCAGTTCTTC. The V call is TRBV19, the J call TRBJ2-1; D assignment may be TRBD1 or TRBD2 (6 bases each). There are 14 residues in the CDR3. V shed 5 bases and J shed 3 bases, with 11 bases lying between them. The germline V gene encodes CDR1 LNHDA and CDR2 SQIVND (reference sequence).

This clone was found a few times. As DNA, the CDR3 is TGTGCCGGGGGGGGATCCACTACTGAAGCTTTCTTT. It yields the protein CAGGGSTTEAFF. The chain couples TRBV7-9 to TRBJ1-1; weak D call: TRBD1 (5 bases). The CDR3 covers 12 residues. Trimming removed 11 bases from V and 5 bases from J, with 15 bases in between. Germline values: CDR1 SEHNR, CDR2 FQNEAQ (reference sequence).

The genes are TRBV7-2 and TRBJ2-2; 10 nucleotides line up with TRBD2. CDR1 and CDR2 (germline): SGHTA, FQGNSA. The ends lost 3 bases at V and 3 bases at J; junction bases unmatched: 1. The CDR3 covers 15 residues. The DNA for the CDR3 is TGTGCCAGCAGCTTCAGCGGGGGGGACACCGGGGAGCTGTTTTTT. Translation: CASSFSGGDTGELFF.

The chain uses TRBV11-2 and TRBJ1-2; D gene ambiguous. Germline CDR1 is SGHAT and CDR2 is FQNNGV. Between the trimmed V and J ends, which lost 5 bases and 3 bases, there was a span of 10 bases. This CDR3 is built from 13 residues. CDR3 DNA: TGTGCCAGCAGCCGATTTCAGGACTATGGCTACACCTTC. It specifies CASSRFQDYGYTF.

The gene calls are TRBV5-1 and TRBJ1-3; D perhaps matches TRBD1 (6 bases). The CDR3 loop spans 15 amino acids. CDR1 SGHRS and CDR2 YFSETQ come from the germline V gene. V lost 4 bases and J 2 bases, leaving 13 bases between the germline ends. CDR3 sequence (DNA): TGCGCCAGCAGCCCTCAAGGGGGGGCTGGAAACACCATATATTTT. Translation: CASSPQGGAGNTIYF.

The V gene is TRBV2, the J gene TRBJ1-2; 7 bases align to TRBD1. Germline V gene data show CDR1 as SNHLY and CDR2 as FYNNEI. This CDR3 has 14 residues. V was pared by 10 bases and J by 0 bases, with 8 bases of the junction left unmatched. The CDR3 DNA is TGTGCCAACCGACGGGACAGCGCTAACTATGGCTACACCTTC. Amino acids: CANRRDSANYGYTF.

Here the CDR3 DNA reads TGTGCCAGTAGTATCTCGGGGCAGGGCAATTCACCCCTCCACTTT. Translation: CASSISGQGNSPLHF. The rearrangement joins TRBV19 to TRBJ1-6; D might be TRBD1 (5 bases). In germline, CDR1 is LNHDA, CDR2 SQIVND (reference sequence). V was cut by 3 bases and J by 7 bases, with 13 bases left in between. This CDR3 has 15 residues. Supplemented by reference TRBV19 and TRBJ1-6, the full variable domain reads DGGITQSPKYLFRKEGQNVTLSCEQNLNHDAMYWYRQDPGQGLRLIYYSQIVNDFQKGDIAEGYSVSREKKESFPLTVTSAQKNPTAFYLCASSISGQGNSPLHFGNGTRLTVT.

This clone was detected a few times. This rearrangement joins TRBV19 to TRBJ1-1; perhaps TRBD1 as D (6 bases). Germline CDR1 reads LNHDA; CDR2 reads SQIVND (reference sequence). Trimming stripped 8 bases from V and 0 bases from J, with 13 bases between. CDR3 length: 14 amino acids. The CDR3 DNA sequence: TGTGCCAGTTCTAAGACAGGCATGAACACTGAAGCTTTCTTT. Translation gives CASSKTGMNTEAFF.

The chain employs TRBV2 and TRBJ2-4, with 8 bases aligning to TRBD2. The length of the CDR3 is 15 residues. CDR1 and CDR2 (germline): SNHLY, FYNNEI. CDR3 DNA sequence: TGTGTAGCCAGCGGGGGCAGGGGAGCCAAAAACATTCAGTACTTC. Translating it yields CVASGGRGAKNIQYF.

The chain couples TRBV18 to TRBJ1-2, with 7 nucleotides matching TRBD1. Germline CDR1 reads KGHSH; CDR2 reads LQKENI. The CDR3 contains 14 residues. Trimming took 5 bases from V and 7 from J; bases not matched to a gene: 10. The DNA for the CDR3 is TGTGCCAGCTCATCTTTGGGCGACAGGGCTGGCTACACCTTC. Protein sequence: CASSSLGDRAGYTF.

This chain links TRBV7-3 with TRBJ1-2, with 8 bases matching TRBD1. Germline V gives CDR1 SGHTA, CDR2 FQGTGA. V lost 0 bases, J lost 5 bases, and 8 bases stayed unmatched. The CDR3 has 16 amino acids. The CDR3 sequence is CASSLTGQGIPYGYTF. CDR3 nucleotides: TGTGCCAGCAGCTTAACCGGACAGGGTATACCTTATGGCTACACCTTC.

This rearrangement joins TRBV7-2 to TRBJ2-3; D unresolved. Deletions cut 1 base from V and 4 bases from J, with 12 bases between. The CDR3 is 15 amino acids. The germline V gene has CDR1 SGHTA and CDR2 FQGNSA. The CDR3 DNA follows: TGTGCCAGCAGCTTAGTCATCGGCCGGCCAGATACGCAGTATTTT. This codes for CASSLVIGRPDTQYF.

V is TRBV9 and J is TRBJ2-7; TRBD2 agrees at 10 bases. The CDR3 spans 16 residues. From germline, CDR1 is SGDLS and CDR2 YYNGEE. V was clipped by 0 bases and J by 2 bases; unmatched bases: 5. The CDR3 bases are TGTGCCAGCAGCGTAGATGCTAGCGGGGGAGCCTACGAGCAGTACTTC. Its protein is CASSVDASGGAYEQYF.

The chain recombines TRBV18 with TRBJ1-2; 12 bases are a match to TRBD1. The germline V gene has CDR1 KGHSH and CDR2 LQKENI. J lost 11 bases, V lost 1 base, and 17 bases had no gene match. This CDR3 region has 18 residues. The DNA of the CDR3 is TGTGCCAGCTCACCACGGAGCCTTACCGGGACAGGGGGCGAATGGTACACCTTC. It codes for CASSPRSLTGTGGEWYTF.